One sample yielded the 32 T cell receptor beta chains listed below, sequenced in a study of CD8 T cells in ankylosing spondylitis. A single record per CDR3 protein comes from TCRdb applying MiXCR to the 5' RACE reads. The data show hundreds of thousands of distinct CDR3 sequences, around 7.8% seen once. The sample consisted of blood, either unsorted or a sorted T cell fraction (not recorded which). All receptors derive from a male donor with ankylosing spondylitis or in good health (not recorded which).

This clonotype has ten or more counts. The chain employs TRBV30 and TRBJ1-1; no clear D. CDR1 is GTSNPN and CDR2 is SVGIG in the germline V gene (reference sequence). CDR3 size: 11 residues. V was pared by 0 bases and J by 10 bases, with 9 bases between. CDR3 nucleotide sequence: TGTGCCTGGAGTGTAGACCGAGGAGCTTTCTTT. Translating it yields CAWSVDRGAFF.

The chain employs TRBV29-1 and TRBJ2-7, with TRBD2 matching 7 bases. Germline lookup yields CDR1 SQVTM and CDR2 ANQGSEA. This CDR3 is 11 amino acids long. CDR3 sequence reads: CRREGPYEQYF. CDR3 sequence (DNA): TGCAGGAGGGAGGGACCCTACGAGCAGTACTTC.

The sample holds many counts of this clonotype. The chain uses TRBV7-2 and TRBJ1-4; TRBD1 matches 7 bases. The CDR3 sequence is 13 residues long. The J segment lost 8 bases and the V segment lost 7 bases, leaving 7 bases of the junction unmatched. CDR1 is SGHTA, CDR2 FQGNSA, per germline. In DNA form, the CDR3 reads TGTGCCAGCACGAGGGGGCTGGGGGAAAAACTGTTTTTT. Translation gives CASTRGLGEKLFF.

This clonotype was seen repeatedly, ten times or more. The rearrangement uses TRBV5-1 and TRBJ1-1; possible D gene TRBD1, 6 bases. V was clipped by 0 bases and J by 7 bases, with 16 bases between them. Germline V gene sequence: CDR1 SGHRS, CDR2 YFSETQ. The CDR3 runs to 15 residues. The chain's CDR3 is CASSLADGGGFEAFF. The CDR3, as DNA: TGCGCCAGCAGCTTGGCCGACGGGGGCGGTTTTGAAGCTTTCTTT.

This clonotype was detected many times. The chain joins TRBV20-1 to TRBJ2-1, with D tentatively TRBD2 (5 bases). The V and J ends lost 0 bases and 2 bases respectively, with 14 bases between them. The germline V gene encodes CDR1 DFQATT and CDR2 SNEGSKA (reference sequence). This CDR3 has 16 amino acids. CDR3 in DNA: TGCAGTGCTAGAGATCACGCGGGTTCAACCTACAATGAGCAGTTCTTC. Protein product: CSARDHAGSTYNEQFF.

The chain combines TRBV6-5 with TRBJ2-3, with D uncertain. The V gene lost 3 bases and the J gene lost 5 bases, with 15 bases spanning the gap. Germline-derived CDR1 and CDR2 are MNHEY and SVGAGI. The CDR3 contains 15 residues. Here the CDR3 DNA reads TGTGCCAGCAGTTATGGATCTCTGTTTAGAGATACGCAGTATTTT. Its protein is CASSYGSLFRDTQYF.

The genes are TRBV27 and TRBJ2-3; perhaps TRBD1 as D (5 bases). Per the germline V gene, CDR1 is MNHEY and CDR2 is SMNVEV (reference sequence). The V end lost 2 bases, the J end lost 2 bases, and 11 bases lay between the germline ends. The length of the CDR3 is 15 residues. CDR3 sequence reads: CASSLRGRDTDTQYF. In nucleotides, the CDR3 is TGTGCCAGCAGTTTAAGGGGTAGAGACACAGATACGCAGTATTTT.

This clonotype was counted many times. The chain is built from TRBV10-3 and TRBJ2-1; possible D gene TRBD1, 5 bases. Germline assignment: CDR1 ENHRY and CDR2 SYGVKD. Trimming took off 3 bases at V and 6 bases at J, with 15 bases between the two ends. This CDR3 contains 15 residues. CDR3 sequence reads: CAISDFETASNEQFF. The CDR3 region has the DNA TGTGCCATCAGTGACTTCGAGACAGCTTCCAATGAGCAGTTCTTC.

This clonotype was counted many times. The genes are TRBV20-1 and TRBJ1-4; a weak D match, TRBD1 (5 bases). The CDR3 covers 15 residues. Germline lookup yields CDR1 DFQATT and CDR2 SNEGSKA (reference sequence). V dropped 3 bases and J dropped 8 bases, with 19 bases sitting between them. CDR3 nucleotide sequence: TGCAGTGCTAGTGCTCCTGGGTTAGGGGCGGAAAAACTGTTTTTT. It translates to CSASAPGLGAEKLFF.

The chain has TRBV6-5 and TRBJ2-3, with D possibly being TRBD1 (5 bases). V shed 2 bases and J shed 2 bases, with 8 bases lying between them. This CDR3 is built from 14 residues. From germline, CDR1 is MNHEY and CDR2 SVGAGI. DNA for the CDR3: TGTGCCAGCAGTTACGGGGCAGTCACAGATACGCAGTATTTT. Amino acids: CASSYGAVTDTQYF.

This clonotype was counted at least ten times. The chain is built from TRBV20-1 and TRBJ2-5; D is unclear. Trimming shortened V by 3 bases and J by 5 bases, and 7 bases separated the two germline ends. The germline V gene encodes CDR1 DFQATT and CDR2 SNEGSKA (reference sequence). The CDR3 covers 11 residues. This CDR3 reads CSARDLETQYF. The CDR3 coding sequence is TGCAGTGCTAGGGACCTGGAGACCCAGTACTTC.

CDR3 DNA sequence: TGTGCCAGCCGGTTAACCGGGGAGCTGTTTTTT. Translated, it gives CASRLTGELFF. The rearrangement links TRBV19 to TRBJ2-2; D is unclear. V gave up 9 bases and J gave up 5 bases, with 7 bases separating them. Germline CDR1 is LNHDA and CDR2 is SQIVND (reference sequence). The length of the CDR3 is 11 residues.

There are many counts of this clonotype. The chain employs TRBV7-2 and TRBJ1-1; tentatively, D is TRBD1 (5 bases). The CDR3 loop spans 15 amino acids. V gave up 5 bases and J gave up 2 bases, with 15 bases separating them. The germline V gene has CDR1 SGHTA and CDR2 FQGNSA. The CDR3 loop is CASSPQTGLNTEAFF. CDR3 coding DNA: TGTGCCAGCAGCCCGCAAACAGGATTAAACACTGAAGCTTTCTTT.

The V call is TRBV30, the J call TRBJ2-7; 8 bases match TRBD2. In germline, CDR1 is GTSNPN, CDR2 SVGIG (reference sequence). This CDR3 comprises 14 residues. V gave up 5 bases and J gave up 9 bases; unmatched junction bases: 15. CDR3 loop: CAWDLGTRQEGQYF. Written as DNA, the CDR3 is TGTGCCTGGGATCTGGGGACTAGGCAAGAGGGGCAGTACTTC.

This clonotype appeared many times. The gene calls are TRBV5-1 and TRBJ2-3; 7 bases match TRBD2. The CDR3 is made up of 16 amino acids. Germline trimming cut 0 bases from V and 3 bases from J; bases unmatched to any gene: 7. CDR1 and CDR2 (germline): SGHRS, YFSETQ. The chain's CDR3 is CASSLVMGLPTDTQYF. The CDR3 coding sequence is TGCGCCAGCAGCTTGGTAATGGGACTACCTACAGATACGCAGTATTTT.

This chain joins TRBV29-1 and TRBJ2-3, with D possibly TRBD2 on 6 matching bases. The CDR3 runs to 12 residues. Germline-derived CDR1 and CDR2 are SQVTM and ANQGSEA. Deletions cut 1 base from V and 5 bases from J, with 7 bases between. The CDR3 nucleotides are TGCAGCGTTGAAGCGGGAGAAGATACGCAGTATTTT. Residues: CSVEAGEDTQYF.

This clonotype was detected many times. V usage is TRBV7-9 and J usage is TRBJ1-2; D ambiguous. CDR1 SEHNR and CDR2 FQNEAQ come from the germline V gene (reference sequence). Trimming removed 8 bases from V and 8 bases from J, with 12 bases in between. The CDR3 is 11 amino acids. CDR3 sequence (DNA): TGTGCCAGCGGGGAGGGAATCGGCTACACCTTC. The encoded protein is CASGEGIGYTF.

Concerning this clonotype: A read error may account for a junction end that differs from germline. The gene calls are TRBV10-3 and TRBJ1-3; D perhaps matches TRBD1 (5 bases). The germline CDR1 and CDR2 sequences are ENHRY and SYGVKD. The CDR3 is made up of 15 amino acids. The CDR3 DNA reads TGTGCCATCAGTGAGCCGACGGGAAGGGGAACCACCATATATTTT. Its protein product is CAISEPTGRGTTIYF.

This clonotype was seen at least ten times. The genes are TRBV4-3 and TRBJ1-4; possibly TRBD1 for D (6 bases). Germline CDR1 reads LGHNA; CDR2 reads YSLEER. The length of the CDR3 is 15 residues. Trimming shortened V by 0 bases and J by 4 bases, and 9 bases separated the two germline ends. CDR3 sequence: CASSQDRGGNEKLFF. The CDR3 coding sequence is TGCGCCAGCAGCCAAGATAGGGGGGGTAATGAAAAACTGTTTTTT.

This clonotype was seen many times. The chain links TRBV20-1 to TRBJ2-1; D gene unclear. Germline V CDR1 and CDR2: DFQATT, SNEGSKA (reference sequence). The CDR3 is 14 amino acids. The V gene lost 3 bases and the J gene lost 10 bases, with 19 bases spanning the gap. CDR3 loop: CSARDPDPSWEQFF. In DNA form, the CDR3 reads TGCAGTGCTAGGGACCCGGACCCCTCGTGGGAGCAGTTCTTC.

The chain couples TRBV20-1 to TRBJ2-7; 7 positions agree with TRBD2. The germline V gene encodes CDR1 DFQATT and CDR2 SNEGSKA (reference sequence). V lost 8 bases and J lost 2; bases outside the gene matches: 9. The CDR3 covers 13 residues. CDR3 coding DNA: TGCAGTCCCAGCGGGACGGCTACCTACGAGCAGTACTTC. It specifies CSPSGTATYEQYF.

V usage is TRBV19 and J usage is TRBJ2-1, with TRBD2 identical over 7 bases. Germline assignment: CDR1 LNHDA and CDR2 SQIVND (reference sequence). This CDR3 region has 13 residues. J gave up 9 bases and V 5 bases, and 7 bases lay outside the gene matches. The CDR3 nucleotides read TGTGCCAGTAGTGTGGGGGGGTTAGTTGAGCAGTTCTTC. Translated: CASSVGGLVEQFF.

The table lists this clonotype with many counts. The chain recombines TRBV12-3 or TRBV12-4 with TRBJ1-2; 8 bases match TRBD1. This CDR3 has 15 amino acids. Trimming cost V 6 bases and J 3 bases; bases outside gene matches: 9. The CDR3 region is CASSIGDRGDYGYTF. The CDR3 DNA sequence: TGTGCCAGCAGCATCGGAGACAGGGGCGACTATGGCTACACCTTC.

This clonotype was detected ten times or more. CDR3 bases: TGTGCCAGCAGCTTTGTACTAGCGGTTTACAATGAGCAGTTCTTC. Residues: CASSFVLAVYNEQFF. The V and J genes are TRBV5-6 and TRBJ2-1, with 8 bases aligning to TRBD2. Germline CDR1 SGHDT, CDR2 YYEEEE. The CDR3 covers 15 residues. V shed 2 bases, J shed 4 bases, and the junction held 5 bases outside the gene matches.

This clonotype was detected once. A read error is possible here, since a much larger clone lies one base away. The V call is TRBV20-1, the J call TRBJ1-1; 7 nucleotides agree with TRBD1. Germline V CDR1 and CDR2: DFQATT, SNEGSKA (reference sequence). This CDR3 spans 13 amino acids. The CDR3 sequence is CSAQREISTGLSF. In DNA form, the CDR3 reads TGCAGTGCTCAAAGGGAAATATCGACAGGGCTGAGCTTT.

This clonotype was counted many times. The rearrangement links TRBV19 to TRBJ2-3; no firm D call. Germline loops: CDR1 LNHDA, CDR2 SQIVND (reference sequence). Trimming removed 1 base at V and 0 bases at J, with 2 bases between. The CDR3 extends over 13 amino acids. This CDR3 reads CASSIASTDTQYF. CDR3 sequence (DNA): TGTGCCAGTAGTATAGCCAGCACAGATACGCAGTATTTT.

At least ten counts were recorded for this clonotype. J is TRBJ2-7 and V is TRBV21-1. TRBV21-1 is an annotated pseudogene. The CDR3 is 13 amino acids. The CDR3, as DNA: TGTGCCAGCAGCAAATCAGCTCCCCACGAGCAGTACTTC. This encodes CASSKSAPHEQYF.

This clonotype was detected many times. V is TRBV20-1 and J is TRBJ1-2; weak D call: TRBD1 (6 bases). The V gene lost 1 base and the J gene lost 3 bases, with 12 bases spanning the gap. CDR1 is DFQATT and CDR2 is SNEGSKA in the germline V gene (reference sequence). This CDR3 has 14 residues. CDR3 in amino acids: CSARVGGLDYGYTF. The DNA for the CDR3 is TGCAGTGCTAGAGTCGGGGGGCTAGACTATGGCTACACCTTC.

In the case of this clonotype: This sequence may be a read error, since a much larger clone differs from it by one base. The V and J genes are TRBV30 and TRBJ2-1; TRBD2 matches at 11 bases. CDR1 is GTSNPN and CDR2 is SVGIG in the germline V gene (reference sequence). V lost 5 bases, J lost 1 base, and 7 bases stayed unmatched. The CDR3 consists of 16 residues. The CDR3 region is CAWSTGTSGSYNEQFF. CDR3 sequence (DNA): TGTGCCTGGTCAACCGGGACTAGCGGTTCCTACAATGAGCAGTTCTTC.

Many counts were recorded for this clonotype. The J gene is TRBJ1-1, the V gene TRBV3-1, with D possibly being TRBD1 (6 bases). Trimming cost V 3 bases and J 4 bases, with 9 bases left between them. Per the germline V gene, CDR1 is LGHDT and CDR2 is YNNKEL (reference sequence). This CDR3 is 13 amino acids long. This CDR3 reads CASSQLTGTEAFF. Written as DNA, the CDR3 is TGTGCCAGCAGCCAGCTGACAGGCACTGAAGCTTTCTTT.

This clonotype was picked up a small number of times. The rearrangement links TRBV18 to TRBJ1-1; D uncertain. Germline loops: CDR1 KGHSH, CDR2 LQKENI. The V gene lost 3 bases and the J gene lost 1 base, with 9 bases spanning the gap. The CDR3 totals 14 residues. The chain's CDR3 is CASSPTMANTEAFF. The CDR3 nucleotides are TGTGCCAGCTCACCGACGATGGCGAACACTGAAGCTTTCTTT.

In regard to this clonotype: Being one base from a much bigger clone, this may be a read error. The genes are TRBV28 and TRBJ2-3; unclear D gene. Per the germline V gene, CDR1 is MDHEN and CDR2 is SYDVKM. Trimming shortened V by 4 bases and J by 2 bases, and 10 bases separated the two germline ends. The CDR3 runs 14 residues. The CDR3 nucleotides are TGTGCCAGCAGTTCTTTGGAGACCACAGATACGCAGTATTTT. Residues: CASSSLETTDTQYF.